These 7 T cell receptor beta chains came from one sample sequenced in a study of T cell repertoires in cytomegalovirus infection. TCRdb analysed the reads with MiXCR anew, one entry per CDR3 protein. Here the sample spans more than 150,000 distinct CDR3 sequences, roughly a fifth being singletons. Source material: PBMCs. These receptors originate from a human donor in good health (CMV status not recorded). Some clones in this sample may be carry-over from other donors' samples.

This clonotype occurred many times. The genes are TRBV7-2 and TRBJ1-5; D is possibly TRBD1 (5 bases). The germline V gene has CDR1 SGHTA and CDR2 FQGNSA. Trimming stripped 5 bases from V and 5 bases from J, with 16 bases between. This CDR3 has 15 residues. This CDR3 is CASSPSSRGHQPQHF. CDR3 sequence (DNA): TGTGCCAGCAGCCCTTCATCGAGGGGCCATCAGCCCCAGCATTTT.

This clonotype was observed a few times. The CDR3 sequence is CASSPRTGQEGYTF. CDR3 in DNA: TGTGCCAGCAGTCCGAGGACAGGGCAGGAAGGCTACACCTTC. The chain uses TRBV12-3 or TRBV12-4 and TRBJ1-2, with TRBD1 matching 8 bases. V trimming: 5 bases; J trimming: 8 bases; junction bases outside the gene matches: 10. The CDR3 spans 14 residues.

This clonotype was counted ten times or more. This chain uses TRBV12-3 or TRBV12-4 with TRBJ2-3, with D possibly TRBD2 on 5 matching bases. V dropped 6 bases and J dropped 2 bases, with 6 bases sitting between them. This CDR3 comprises 12 residues. The CDR3 is CASRDSTDTQYF. Written as DNA, the CDR3 is TGTGCCAGCAGGGACTCCACAGATACGCAGTATTTT.

This clonotype was observed a few times. The chain combines TRBV19 with TRBJ2-7; D might be TRBD2 (5 bases). Trimming took 3 bases from V and 3 from J, leaving 12 bases between them. Per germline, CDR1 LNHDA and CDR2 SQIVND (reference sequence). The CDR3 covers 14 residues. CDR3 DNA sequence: TGTGCCAGTAGTATTGTCCGAGGGAACTACGAGCAGTACTTC. Its protein product is CASSIVRGNYEQYF.

The chain carries TRBV7-2 and TRBJ2-1, with TRBD2 identical over 7 bases. The CDR3 length is 14 residues. J gave up 4 bases and V 5 bases, and 5 bases lay outside the gene matches. Germline-derived CDR1 and CDR2 are SGHTA and FQGNSA. The CDR3 reads CASSPGREYNEQFF. CDR3 bases: TGTGCCAGCAGCCCCGGGCGGGAGTACAATGAGCAGTTCTTC.

The chain links TRBV28 to TRBJ2-6; D possibly corresponds to TRBD2 (6 bases). CDR3 length: 15 amino acids. CDR1 MDHEN and CDR2 SYDVKM come from the germline V gene. The V end was cut by 8 bases, the J end by 0 bases, with 11 bases between. The CDR3 region has the DNA TGTGCCAGCGGGAGGCCCTCCTCTGGGGCCAACGTCCTGACTTTC. Encoded protein: CASGRPSSGANVLTF.

Ten or more counts support this clonotype. The chain is built from TRBV28 and TRBJ2-3, with D possibly matching TRBD1 (8 bases). Trimming removed 5 bases from V and 5 bases from J, with 14 bases in between. The CDR3 spans 14 residues. Germline V CDR1 and CDR2: MDHEN, SYDVKM. Here the CDR3 reads CASSPHRGGDTQYF. The CDR3 DNA reads TGTGCCAGCAGTCCCCACAGGGGGGGAGATACGCAGTATTTT.